Below, one TCR beta chain is given with its context. How the authors handled the data: Amplifying reference gene primers gave estimates of nucleated cell counts. Sequencing was performed with immunoSEQ multiplex PCR; in TCRdb, only in-frame clones are kept and a portion is missing. That table gives V, J and clone size, and the DNA gave D and trimming. The sample holds more than 95,000 clones, about 90% seen once. This record belongs to a study of blood T cell repertoires in COVID-19. The overall study: Spain, Italy and the United States supplied samples that represented acute and convalescent COVID-19. From T cells, B-cell-depleted T cells, or PBMCs came the material, which was cDNA or gDNA.

The material sequenced was peripheral blood. The sequence was collected from a woman in her sixties or seventies with acute or convalescent COVID-19.

For the CDR3, the DNA is TGTGCCAGTAGTATGTACGGGATGAACACTGAAGCTTTCTTT. It encodes CASSMYGMNTEAFF. This rearrangement joins TRBV19 to TRBJ1-1, with D unclear. The length of the CDR3 is 14 residues. From germline, CDR1 is LNHDA and CDR2 SQIVND (reference sequence). Trimming stripped 3 bases from V and 0 bases from J, with 8 bases between.